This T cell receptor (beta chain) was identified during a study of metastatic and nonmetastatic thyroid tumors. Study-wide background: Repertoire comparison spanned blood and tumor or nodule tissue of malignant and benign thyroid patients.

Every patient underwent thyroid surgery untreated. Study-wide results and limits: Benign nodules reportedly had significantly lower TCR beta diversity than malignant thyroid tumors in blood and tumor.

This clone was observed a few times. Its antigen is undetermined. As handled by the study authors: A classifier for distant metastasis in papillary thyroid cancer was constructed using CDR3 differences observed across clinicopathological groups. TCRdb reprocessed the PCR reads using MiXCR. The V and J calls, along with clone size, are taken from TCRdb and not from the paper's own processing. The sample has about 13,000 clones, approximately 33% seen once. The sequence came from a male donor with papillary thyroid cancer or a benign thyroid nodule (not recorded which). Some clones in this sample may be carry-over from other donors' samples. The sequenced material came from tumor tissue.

The CDR3 sequence is CASRRERGNTGELFF. DNA of the CDR3: TGTGCCAGCAGACGGGAGCGGGGCAACACCGGGGAGCTGTTTTTT. The chain has TRBV2 and TRBJ2-2, with 7 bases aligning to TRBD2. This CDR3 is 15 amino acids long. V gave up 6 bases and J gave up 2 bases; unmatched junction bases: 6. Germline V gene data show CDR1 as SNHLY and CDR2 as FYNNEI.